This entry lists 21 T cell receptor beta chains sequenced from one sample in a study of shared clonotypes between healthy human individuals (dated by TCRdb to 2020 to 2021). Libraries were constructed by the immunoSEQ multiplex PCR assay. Here the immuneACCESS table is served through TCRdb, limited to in-frame sequences with V and J called. Missing clones are a known gap in these copies; in checked studies unresolved V genes cover under half, and the rest lacks a known reason. This sample has fewer than 1.8 million clones in its table, and roughly 98.5% of those were observed once. In total, the top ten clones hold roughly 0.35% of the sample. Specimen: naive CD4+ T cells sorted from blood. The cell subset or site label, as the study defines it: CD45RA+ positively selected. Receptor source: a man between 25 and 39 years old in good health.

The chain joins TRBV4-1 to TRBJ2-2; possible D gene TRBD2, 6 bases. The CDR3 runs 17 residues. V gave up 4 bases and J gave up 0 bases, with 15 bases separating them. In germline, CDR1 is MGHRA, CDR2 YSYEKL. In nucleotides, the CDR3 is TGCGCCAGCAGCCGCGCTTCCGGGGGATCGAACACCGGGGAGCTGTTTTTT. This gives the protein CASSRASGGSNTGELFF.

For the CDR3, the DNA is TGCGCCAGCAGCTTTGGTGGCCGCTGGGACTACGAGCAGTACTTC. Protein sequence: CASSFGGRWDYEQYF. This chain connects TRBV5-1 to TRBJ2-7; no clear D. The CDR3 contains 15 residues. From germline, CDR1 is SGHRS and CDR2 YFSETQ. V lost 2 bases and J lost 3, with 15 bases in between. Complete variable domain (other parts from reference TRBV5-1 and TRBJ2-7): KAGVTQTPRYLIKTRGQQVTLSCSPISGHRSVSWYQQTPGQGLQFLFEYFSETQRNKGNFPGRFSGRQFSNSRSEMNVSTLELGDSALYLCASSFGGRWDYEQYFGPGTRLTVT.

V usage is TRBV18 and J usage is TRBJ2-7, with D perhaps given as TRBD1 or TRBD2 (5 bases each). Germline V CDR1 and CDR2: KGHSH, LQKENI. CDR3 length equals 15 residues. Trimming took 3 bases from V and 0 from J, leaving 12 bases between them. The CDR3 region is CASSPYRRSSYEQYF. CDR3 DNA sequence: TGTGCCAGCTCACCGTACAGGAGGAGCTCCTACGAGCAGTACTTC.

The V call is TRBV27, the J call TRBJ2-2; 9 bases match TRBD2. This CDR3 comprises 15 residues. Germline V lookup: CDR1 MNHEY, CDR2 SMNVEV (reference sequence). Trimming cost V 4 bases and J 6 bases; bases outside gene matches: 6. The CDR3 DNA follows: TGTGCCAGCAGTTATCGAGCGGGAGGCGCCGGGGAGCTGTTTTTT. This codes for CASSYRAGGAGELFF.

The sample holds one count of this clone. V is TRBV30 and J is TRBJ2-7; perhaps TRBD2 as D (6 bases). Germline CDR1 GTSNPN, CDR2 SVGIG (reference sequence). This CDR3 is built from 15 residues. Trimming removed 3 bases from V and 3 bases from J, with 18 bases in between. The CDR3, as DNA: TGTGCCTGGAGGTGGGGGACTCCCAAAAACTACGAGCAGTACTTC. This sequence encodes CAWRWGTPKNYEQYF.

V is TRBV18 and J is TRBJ2-7; TRBD2 agrees at 13 bases. CDR1 is KGHSH and CDR2 is LQKENI in the germline V gene. The V gene end was trimmed by 4 bases and the J gene end by 1 base; junction bases not matched to a gene: 7. This CDR3 is built from 17 residues. The CDR3 spells CASSLRTSGSSSYEQYF. CDR3 nucleotide sequence: TGTGCCAGCTCACTTCGGACTAGCGGGAGTAGTTCCTACGAGCAGTACTTC.

V gene TRBV5-6 combines with J gene TRBJ2-7; D could derive from TRBD1 or TRBD2 (5 bases each). The V end was cut by 0 bases, the J end by 3 bases, with 10 bases between. Looked up from germline, CDR1 is SGHDT and CDR2 is YYEEEE. The CDR3 runs 14 residues. CDR3 DNA sequence: TGTGCCAGCAGCTTGGGGGGGATTCACTACGAGCAGTACTTC. Its translation: CASSLGGIHYEQYF.

J is TRBJ1-4 and V is TRBV5-1; no clear D. Germline-derived CDR1 and CDR2 are SGHRS and YFSETQ. Trimming stripped 0 bases from V and 5 bases from J, with 11 bases between. The CDR3 extends over 15 amino acids. The CDR3 sequence: CASSLDGSQNEKLFF. CDR3 bases: TGCGCCAGCAGCTTGGATGGCAGCCAAAATGAAAAACTGTTTTTT.

This clone was detected once. The chain combines TRBV29-1 with TRBJ2-7; D is possibly TRBD1 (6 bases). V was cut by 4 bases and J by 2 bases, with 15 bases left in between. The CDR3 spans 14 residues. Germline V gene sequence: CDR1 SQVTM, CDR2 ANQGSEA. This CDR3 is CSVGGAGAPYEQYF. The DNA for the CDR3 is TGCAGCGTTGGTGGGGCAGGGGCCCCCTACGAGCAGTACTTC.

This clone appeared once. This chain joins TRBV5-6 and TRBJ2-7; D is perhaps TRBD2 (5 bases). Germline-derived CDR1 and CDR2 are SGHDT and YYEEEE. The CDR3 sequence is 14 residues long. The ends were cut back, 9 bases at V and 2 bases at J, with 18 bases in the middle. DNA for the CDR3: TGTGCCACCTCCCGGGGAGTCCCTACCTACGAGCAGTACTTC. Its protein product is CATSRGVPTYEQYF.

A remark on this clone: The sample carries other DNA sequences with the same CDR3. The gene calls are TRBV9 and TRBJ2-7, with D possibly TRBD2 on 6 matching bases. Trimming took 2 bases from V and 1 from J, leaving 13 bases between them. The CDR3 covers 15 residues. CDR1 and CDR2 (germline): SGDLS, YYNGEE. The CDR3 sequence: CASSVEGLPSYEQYF. In nucleotides, the CDR3 is TGTGCCAGCAGCGTTGAGGGACTGCCATCCTACGAGCAGTACTTC.

The genes are TRBV6-1 and TRBJ2-7; 11 bases agree with TRBD1. Germline V gives CDR1 MNHNS, CDR2 SASEGT. The CDR3 is 15 residues long. V lost 5 bases to trimming and J lost 3 bases; unmatched junction nucleotides: 6. CDR3 nucleotides: TGTGCCAGCAGTAGGGGACAGGGGGTATACTACGAGCAGTACTTC. It is translated as CASSRGQGVYYEQYF.

This rearrangement joins TRBV6-5 to TRBJ1-1; D not resolved. The CDR3 sequence is 11 residues long. Germline V gene lookup returns CDR1 MNHEY and CDR2 SVGAGI. Trimming cost V 2 bases and J 5 bases, with 3 bases left between them. The DNA of the CDR3 is TGTGCCAGCAGTTACGGAACTGAAGCTTTCTTT. It codes for CASSYGTEAFF.

The rearrangement links TRBV18 to TRBJ1-4, with TRBD1 as a possible D gene (5 bases). Germline lookup yields CDR1 KGHSH and CDR2 LQKENI. V dropped 10 bases and J dropped 1 base, with 22 bases sitting between them. The CDR3 loop spans 17 amino acids. As DNA, the CDR3 is TGTGCCACCAATCGCAGGGCAGCAGACGTAACTAATGAAAAACTGTTTTTT. Residues: CATNRRAADVTNEKLFF.

The V and J genes are TRBV9 and TRBJ2-7, with TRBD2 as a possible D gene (6 bases). V lost 4 bases and J 2 bases, leaving 16 bases between the germline ends. The germline V gene has CDR1 SGDLS and CDR2 YYNGEE. The CDR3 loop spans 15 amino acids. DNA of the CDR3: TGTGCCAGCAGCCCAACAGCGGGTCCAGCCTACGAGCAGTACTTC. Translation gives CASSPTAGPAYEQYF.

The chain is built from TRBV28 and TRBJ1-3; tentative D call: TRBD1 (6 bases). Trimming removed 5 bases from V and 2 bases from J, with 13 bases in between. Germline assignment: CDR1 MDHEN and CDR2 SYDVKM. The CDR3 totals 15 residues. Written as DNA, the CDR3 is TGTGCCAGCAGTCCAAACAGGGAAGCTGGAAACACCATATATTTT. Translation: CASSPNREAGNTIYF.

This clone was counted once. V usage is TRBV5-4 and J usage is TRBJ2-6; TRBD2 matches 7 bases. Looked up from germline, CDR1 is SGHNT and CDR2 is YYREEE (reference sequence). This CDR3 spans 17 amino acids. Unmatched junction bases numbered 7, after V lost 0 bases and J lost 4 bases. DNA for the CDR3: TGTGCCAGCAGCTTGGGGCAGCGGGGAACAGGGGCCAACGTCCTGACTTTC. Translation gives CASSLGQRGTGANVLTF.

The rearrangement links TRBV6-5 to TRBJ2-3, with D possibly TRBD2 on 6 matching bases. Looked up from germline, CDR1 is MNHEY and CDR2 is SVGAGI. The germline V and J ends were trimmed by 5 bases and 5 bases, with 11 bases remaining between them. This CDR3 has 13 amino acids. The CDR3 here is CASSPGVIDTQYF. In DNA form, the CDR3 reads TGTGCCAGCAGTCCGGGAGTGATAGATACGCAGTATTTT.

The chain employs TRBV6-5 and TRBJ1-5; D possibly corresponds to TRBD1 (6 bases). Deletions cut 2 bases from V and 6 bases from J, with 11 bases between. This CDR3 region has 14 residues. CDR1 and CDR2 from the germline V gene are MNHEY and SVGAGI. CDR3 protein: CASSYGGHGQPQHF. CDR3 nucleotides: TGTGCCAGCAGTTACGGGGGGCACGGTCAGCCCCAGCATTTT.

The chain is built from TRBV9 and TRBJ2-1; 13 bases fit TRBD2. Germline CDR1 is SGDLS and CDR2 is YYNGEE. Losses at the gene ends were 4 bases for V and 7 bases for J; bases not matched to a gene: 11. The CDR3 extends over 17 amino acids. CDR3: CASSPKELAGGGNEQFF. CDR3 nucleotide sequence: TGTGCCAGCAGCCCCAAGGAACTAGCGGGAGGGGGGAATGAGCAGTTCTTC.

The chain has TRBV28 and TRBJ1-5; D uncertain. Germline CDR1 is MDHEN and CDR2 is SYDVKM. This CDR3 is built from 15 residues. V was shortened by 3 bases and J by 0 bases, with 9 bases between the two germline ends. CDR3 coding DNA: TGTGCCAGCAGTTTGTCCGGTCGTAGCAATCAGCCCCAGCATTTT. This translates into CASSLSGRSNQPQHF.